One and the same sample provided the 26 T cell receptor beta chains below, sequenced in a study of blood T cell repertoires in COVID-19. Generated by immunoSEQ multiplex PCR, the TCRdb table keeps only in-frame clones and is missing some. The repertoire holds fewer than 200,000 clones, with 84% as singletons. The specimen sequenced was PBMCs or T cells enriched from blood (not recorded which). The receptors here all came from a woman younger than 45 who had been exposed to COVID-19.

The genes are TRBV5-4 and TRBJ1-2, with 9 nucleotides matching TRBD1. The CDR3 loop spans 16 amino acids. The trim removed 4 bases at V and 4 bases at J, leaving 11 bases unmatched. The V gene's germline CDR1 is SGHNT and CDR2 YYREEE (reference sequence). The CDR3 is CASSNEPGTGFYGYTF. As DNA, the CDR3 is TGTGCCAGCAGCAACGAACCCGGGACAGGGTTCTATGGCTACACCTTC.

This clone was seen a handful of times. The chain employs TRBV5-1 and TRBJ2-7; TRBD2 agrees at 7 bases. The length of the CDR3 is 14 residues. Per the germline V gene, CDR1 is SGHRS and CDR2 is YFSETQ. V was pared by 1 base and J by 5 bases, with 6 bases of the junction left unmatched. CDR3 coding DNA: TGCGCCAGCAGCTTGCGGGGAGGGACTCACGAGCAGTACTTC. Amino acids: CASSLRGGTHEQYF.

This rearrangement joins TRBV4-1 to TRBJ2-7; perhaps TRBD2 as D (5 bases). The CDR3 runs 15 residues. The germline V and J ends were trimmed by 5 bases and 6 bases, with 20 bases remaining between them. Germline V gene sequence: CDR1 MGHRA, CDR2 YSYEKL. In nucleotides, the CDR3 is TGCGCCAGCAGCACCCTACATCGTAAGAGCGGCGAGCAGTACTTC. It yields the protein CASSTLHRKSGEQYF.

CDR3 DNA: TGTGCCAGCAGCCCACAGACAGGCATGAACACTGAAGCTTTCTTT. Translating gives CASSPQTGMNTEAFF. The chain carries TRBV7-2 and TRBJ1-1, with D perhaps TRBD1 (6 bases). Trimming left V 5 bases short and J 0 bases short, with 13 bases between. The germline V gene has CDR1 SGHTA and CDR2 FQGNSA. The CDR3 consists of 15 residues.

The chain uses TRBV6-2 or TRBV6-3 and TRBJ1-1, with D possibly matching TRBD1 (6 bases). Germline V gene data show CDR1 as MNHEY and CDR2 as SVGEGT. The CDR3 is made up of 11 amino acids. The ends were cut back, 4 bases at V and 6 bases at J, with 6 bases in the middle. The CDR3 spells CASSWTAEAFF. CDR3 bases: TGTGCCAGCAGTTGGACAGCTGAAGCTTTCTTT.

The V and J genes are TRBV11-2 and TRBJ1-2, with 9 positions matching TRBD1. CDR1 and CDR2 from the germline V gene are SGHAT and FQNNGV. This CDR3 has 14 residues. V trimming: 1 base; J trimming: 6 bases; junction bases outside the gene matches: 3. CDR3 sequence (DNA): TGTGCCAGCAGCTTAGCGGGACAGGGTCATGGCTACACCTTC. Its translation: CASSLAGQGHGYTF.

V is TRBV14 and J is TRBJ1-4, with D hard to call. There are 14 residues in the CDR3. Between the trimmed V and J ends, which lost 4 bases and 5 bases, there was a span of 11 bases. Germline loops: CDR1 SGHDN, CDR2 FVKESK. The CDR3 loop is CASSRDGLNEKLFF. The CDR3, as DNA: TGTGCCAGCAGCCGAGACGGACTGAATGAAAAACTGTTTTTT.

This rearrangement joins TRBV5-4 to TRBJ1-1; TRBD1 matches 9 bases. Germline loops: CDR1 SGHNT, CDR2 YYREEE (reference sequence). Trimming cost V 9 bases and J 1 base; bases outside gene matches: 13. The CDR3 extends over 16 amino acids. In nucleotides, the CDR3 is TGTGCCACAACGACCGGGACAGGGCCTCAGAACACTGAAGCTTTCTTT. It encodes CATTTGTGPQNTEAFF. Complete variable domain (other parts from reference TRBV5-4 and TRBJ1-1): ETGVTQSPTHLIKTRGQQVTLRCSSQSGHNTVSWYQQALGQGPQFIFQYYREEENGRGNFPPRFSGLQFPNYSSELNVNALELDDSALYLCATTTGTGPQNTEAFFGQGTRLTVV.

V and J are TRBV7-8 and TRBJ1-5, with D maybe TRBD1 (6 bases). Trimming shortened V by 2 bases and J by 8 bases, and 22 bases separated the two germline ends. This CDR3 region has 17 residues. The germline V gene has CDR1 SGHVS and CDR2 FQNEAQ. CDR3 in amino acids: CASSLLTGSVGWEPQHF. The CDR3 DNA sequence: TGTGCCAGCAGCTTACTTACAGGGTCCGTTGGATGGGAGCCCCAGCATTTT.

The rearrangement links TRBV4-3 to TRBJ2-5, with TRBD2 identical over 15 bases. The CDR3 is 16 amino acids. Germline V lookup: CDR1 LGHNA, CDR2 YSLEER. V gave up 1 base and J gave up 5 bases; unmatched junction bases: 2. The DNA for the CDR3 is TGCGCCAGCAGCCAAGGGACTAGCGGGGGGGCGGAGACCCAGTACTTC. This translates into CASSQGTSGGAETQYF.

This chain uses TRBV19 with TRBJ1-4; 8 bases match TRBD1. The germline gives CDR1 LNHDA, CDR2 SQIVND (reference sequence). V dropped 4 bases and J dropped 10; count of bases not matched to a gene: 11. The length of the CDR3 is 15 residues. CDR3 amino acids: CASSTDDRGRGKLFF. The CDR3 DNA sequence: TGTGCCAGTAGTACGGACGACAGGGGACGGGGAAAACTGTTTTTT.

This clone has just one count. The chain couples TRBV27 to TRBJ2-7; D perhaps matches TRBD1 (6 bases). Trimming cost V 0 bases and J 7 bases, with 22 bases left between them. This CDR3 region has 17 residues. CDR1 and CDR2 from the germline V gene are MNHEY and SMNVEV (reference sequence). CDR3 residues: CASSLSPGHQLHVEQYF. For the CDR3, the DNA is TGTGCCAGCAGTTTATCTCCGGGACACCAACTCCACGTGGAGCAGTACTTC.

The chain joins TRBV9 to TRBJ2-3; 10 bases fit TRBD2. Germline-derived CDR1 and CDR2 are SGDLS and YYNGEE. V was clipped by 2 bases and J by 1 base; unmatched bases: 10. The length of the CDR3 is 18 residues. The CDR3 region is CASSVFSGGARGTDTQYF. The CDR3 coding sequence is TGTGCCAGCAGCGTCTTCAGCGGGGGGGCAAGAGGCACAGATACGCAGTATTTT. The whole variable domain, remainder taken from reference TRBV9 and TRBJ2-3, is DSGVTQTPKHLITATGQRVTLRCSPRSGDLSVYWYQQSLDQGLQFLIQYYNGEERAKGNILERFSAQQFPDLHSELNLSSLELGDSALYFCASSVFSGGARGTDTQYFGPGTRLTVL.

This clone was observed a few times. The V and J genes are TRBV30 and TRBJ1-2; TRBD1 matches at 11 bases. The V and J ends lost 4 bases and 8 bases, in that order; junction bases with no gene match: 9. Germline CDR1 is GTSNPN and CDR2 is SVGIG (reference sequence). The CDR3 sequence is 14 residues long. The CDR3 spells CAWTPGQGVGGYTF. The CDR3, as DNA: TGTGCCTGGACCCCGGGACAGGGGGTCGGCGGCTACACCTTC. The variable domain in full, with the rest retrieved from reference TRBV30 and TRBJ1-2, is SQTIHQWPATLVQPVGSPLSLECTVEGTSNPNLYWYRQAAGRGLQLLFYSVGIGQISSEVPQNLSASRPQDRQFILSSKKLLLSDSGFYLCAWTPGQGVGGYTFGSGTRLTVV.

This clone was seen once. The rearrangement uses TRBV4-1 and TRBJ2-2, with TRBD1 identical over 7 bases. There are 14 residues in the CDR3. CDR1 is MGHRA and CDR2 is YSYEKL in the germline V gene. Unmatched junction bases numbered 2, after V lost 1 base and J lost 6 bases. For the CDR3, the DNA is TGCGCCAGCAGCCAAGGGACAGGCCCCGGGGAGCTGTTTTTT. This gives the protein CASSQGTGPGELFF.

The CDR3 nucleotides are TGTGCCAGCAGTGATGCAGGATACCGGGACAGGGGCGGCTATGGCTACACCTTC. This encodes CASSDAGYRDRGGYGYTF. J is TRBJ1-2 and V is TRBV25-1, with TRBD1 matching over 10 bases. From germline, CDR1 is MGHDK and CDR2 SYGVNS. Trimming at V came to 3 bases and at J to 4 bases, leaving 14 bases not matched to a gene. The CDR3 sequence is 18 residues long.

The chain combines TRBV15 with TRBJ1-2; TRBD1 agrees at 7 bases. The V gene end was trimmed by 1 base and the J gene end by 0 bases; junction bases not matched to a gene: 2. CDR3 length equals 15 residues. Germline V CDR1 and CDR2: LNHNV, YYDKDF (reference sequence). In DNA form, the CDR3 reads TGTGCCACCAGCAGAGGGACAGGAGCTAACTATGGCTACACCTTC. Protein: CATSRGTGANYGYTF.

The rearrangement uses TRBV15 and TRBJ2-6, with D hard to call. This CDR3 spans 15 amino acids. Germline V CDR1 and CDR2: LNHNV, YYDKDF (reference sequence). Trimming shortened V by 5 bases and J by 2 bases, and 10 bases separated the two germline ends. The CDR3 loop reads CATSRGVAGANVLTF. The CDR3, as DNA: TGTGCCACCAGCCGAGGAGTGGCTGGGGCCAACGTCCTGACTTTC.

The CDR3 nucleotides read TGTGCCAGCAGCCCGGACAGATCTACCTATAATTCACCCCTCCACTTT. Encoded protein: CASSPDRSTYNSPLHF. The J gene is TRBJ1-6, the V gene TRBV3-1 (or the pseudogene TRBV3-2), with a weak D call TRBD1 (6 bases). Per the germline V gene, CDR1 is LGHDT and CDR2 is YNNKEL (reference sequence). The CDR3 length is 16 residues. Trimming cost V 4 bases and J 2 bases, with 12 bases left between them.

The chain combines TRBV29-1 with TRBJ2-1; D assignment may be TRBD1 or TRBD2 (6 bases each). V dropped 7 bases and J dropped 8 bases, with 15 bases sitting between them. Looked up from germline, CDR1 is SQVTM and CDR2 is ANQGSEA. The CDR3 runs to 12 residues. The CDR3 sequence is CSGGEQGYEQFF. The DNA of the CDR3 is TGCAGCGGGGGGGAACAGGGTTATGAGCAGTTCTTC.

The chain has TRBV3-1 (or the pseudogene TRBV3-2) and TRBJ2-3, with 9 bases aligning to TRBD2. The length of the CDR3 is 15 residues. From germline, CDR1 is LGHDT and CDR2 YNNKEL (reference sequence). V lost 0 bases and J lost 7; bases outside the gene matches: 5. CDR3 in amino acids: CASSQDGLAINTQYF. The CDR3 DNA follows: TGTGCCAGCAGCCAAGACGGACTAGCGATAAATACGCAGTATTTT.

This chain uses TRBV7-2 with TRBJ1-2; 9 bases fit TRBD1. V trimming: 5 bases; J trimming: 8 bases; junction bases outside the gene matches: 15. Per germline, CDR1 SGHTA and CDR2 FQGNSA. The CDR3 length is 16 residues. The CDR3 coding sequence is TGTGCCAGCAGCAACCCGGACAGGGGCGCGCTTACGGGCTACACCTTC. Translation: CASSNPDRGALTGYTF.

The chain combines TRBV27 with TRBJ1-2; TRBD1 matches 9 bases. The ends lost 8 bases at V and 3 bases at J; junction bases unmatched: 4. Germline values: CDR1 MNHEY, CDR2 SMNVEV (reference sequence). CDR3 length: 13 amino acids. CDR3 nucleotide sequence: TGTGCCAGCTCGACAGGGGGTTACTATGGCTACACCTTC. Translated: CASSTGGYYGYTF.

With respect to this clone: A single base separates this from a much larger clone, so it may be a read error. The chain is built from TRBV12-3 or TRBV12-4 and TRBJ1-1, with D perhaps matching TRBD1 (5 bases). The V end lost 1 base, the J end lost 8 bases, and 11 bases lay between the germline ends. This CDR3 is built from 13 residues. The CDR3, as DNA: TGTGCCAGCAGTTTAGTGCTCAGGGCGGAAGCTTTCTTT. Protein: CASSLVLRAEAFF.

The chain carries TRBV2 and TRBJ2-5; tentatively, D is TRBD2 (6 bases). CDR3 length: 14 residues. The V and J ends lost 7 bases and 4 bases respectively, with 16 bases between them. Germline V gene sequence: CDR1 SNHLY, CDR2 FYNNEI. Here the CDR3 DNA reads TGTGCCAGCACCCTACCGGAGGGTCTAGAGACCCAGTACTTC. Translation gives CASTLPEGLETQYF.

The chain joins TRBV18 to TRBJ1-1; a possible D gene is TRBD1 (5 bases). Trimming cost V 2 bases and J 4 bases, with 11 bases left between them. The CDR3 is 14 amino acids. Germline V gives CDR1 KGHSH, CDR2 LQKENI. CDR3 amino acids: CASSPGGGSTEAFF. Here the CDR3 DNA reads TGTGCCAGCTCACCAGGGGGGGGAAGCACTGAAGCTTTCTTT.